Each of the 10 T cell receptor beta chains below was sequenced from the same sample in a study of T-cell reconstitution after alpha-beta-depleted transplantation in children. For TCRbeta, the library was prepared with unique molecular identifiers. In TCRdb, the PCR reads were re-called with MiXCR into one record per CDR3 protein. The sample comprises 25,000 to 30,000 distinct CDR3 sequences, 6.3% of which are singletons, and about 7% rests with the top ten. This sample comprised PBMCs, mostly from graft donor cells, obtained 180 days after TCRalphabeta/CD19-depleted stem cell transplant. The receptors originated from a male patient younger than 18 who had a stem cell transplant for acute myeloid leukemia, so the T cells may come from the graft donor.

There are many counts of this clonotype. V gene TRBV7-3 combines with J gene TRBJ1-1; D may be TRBD1 (5 bases). Trimming took 5 bases from V and 4 from J, leaving 14 bases between them. This CDR3 contains 14 residues. Germline CDR1 and CDR2: SGHTA and FQGTGA. The CDR3 DNA reads as TGTGCCAGCAGCGACCGGGGGGGGAGCACTGAAGCTTTCTTT. Encoded protein: CASSDRGGSTEAFF.

This clonotype has ten or more counts. The chain employs TRBV20-1 and TRBJ2-4; tentative D call: TRBD2 (7 bases). This CDR3 has 15 amino acids. Germline V gene lookup returns CDR1 DFQATT and CDR2 SNEGSKA (reference sequence). The V gene lost 3 bases and the J gene lost 9 bases, with 21 bases spanning the gap. In DNA, the CDR3 is TGCAGTGCTAGTTTTGAAAGGGGGGGATTAGGCATTCAGTACTTC. Amino acid sequence: CSASFERGGLGIQYF.

This clonotype was counted at least ten times. The rearrangement uses TRBV7-3 and TRBJ2-1; 14 bases fit TRBD2. There are 17 residues in the CDR3. Germline assignment: CDR1 SGHTA and CDR2 FQGTGA. V dropped 4 bases and J dropped 5; count of bases not matched to a gene: 7. Written as DNA, the CDR3 is TGTGCCAGCAGCTCCGGTCCGGGACTAGCGGGAGACAATGAGCAGTTCTTC. Residues: CASSSGPGLAGDNEQFF.

There are many counts of this clonotype. This chain uses TRBV7-9 with TRBJ2-1; TRBD2 is a possible D gene (5 bases). The germline V gene encodes CDR1 SEHNR and CDR2 FQNEAQ (reference sequence). V dropped 0 bases and J dropped 2 bases, with 8 bases sitting between them. The CDR3 runs 15 residues. DNA for the CDR3: TGTGCCAGCAGCTTAGCCCCCGGGGCCTACAATGAGCAGTTCTTC. It yields the protein CASSLAPGAYNEQFF.

This clonotype has a count of ten or more. The DNA for the CDR3 is TGCAGTGCTAGAGGTGGTGGGGGCAATCAGCCCCAGCATTTT. Translated: CSARGGGGNQPQHF. The V call is TRBV20-1, the J call TRBJ1-5, with D unresolved. Trimming pared 1 base from V and 2 bases from J, leaving 9 bases between. CDR1 is DFQATT, CDR2 SNEGSKA, per germline (reference sequence). The CDR3 totals 14 residues.

This clonotype was seen repeatedly, ten times or more. The CDR3 DNA is TGCGCCTCCAACCTGGCTAGCGGGAGCCCCACGGAGGTTTTTTTGGCAGATACGCAGTATTTT. Amino acids: CASNLASGSPTEVFLADTQYF. The gene calls are TRBV5-1 and TRBJ2-3; 10 positions agree with TRBD2. With 10 bases clipped from V and 4 bases from J, the junction kept 30 bases outside the gene matches. Germline V gene data show CDR1 as SGHRS and CDR2 as YFSETQ. The CDR3 extends over 21 amino acids. The full variable domain, with the rest looked up from reference TRBV5-1 and TRBJ2-3, is KAGVTQTPRYLIKTRGQQVTLSCSPISGHRSVSWYQQTPGQGLQFLFEYFSETQRNKGNFPGRFSGRQFSNSRSEMNVSTLELGDSALYLCASNLASGSPTEVFLADTQYFGPGTRLTVL.

A few counts support this clonotype. The rearrangement links TRBV19 to TRBJ1-1; no definite D call. The V gene lost 0 bases and the J gene lost 1 base, with 6 bases spanning the gap. Germline assignment: CDR1 LNHDA and CDR2 SQIVND (reference sequence). This CDR3 comprises 14 residues. The CDR3 loop is CASSIEIRNTEAFF. The CDR3 nucleotides are TGTGCCAGTAGTATAGAAATCAGGAACACTGAAGCTTTCTTT.

This clonotype was seen at least ten times. This chain connects TRBV11-2 to TRBJ2-7; TRBD1 matches at 9 bases. Trimming at V came to 5 bases and at J to 5 bases, leaving 4 bases not matched to a gene. Per germline, CDR1 SGHAT and CDR2 FQNNGV. The CDR3 length is 13 residues. The CDR3 bases are TGTGCCAGCAGCCCCGGGGACAGGGACGAGCAGTACTTC. As protein: CASSPGDRDEQYF.

This clonotype was counted ten times or more. The V call is TRBV20-1, the J call TRBJ2-3, with 8 positions matching TRBD2. Trimming cost V 6 bases and J 7 bases; bases outside gene matches: 15. This CDR3 has 15 residues. The germline V gene has CDR1 DFQATT and CDR2 SNEGSKA (reference sequence). The CDR3 sequence: CSAGTSGPSVYTQYF. In nucleotides, the CDR3 is TGCAGTGCCGGTACTAGCGGCCCAAGTGTATATACGCAGTATTTT.

In this sample, this clonotype turned up many times. The V call is TRBV5-1, the J call TRBJ1-1, with unresolved D. CDR1 SGHRS and CDR2 YFSETQ come from the germline V gene. V was shortened by 2 bases and J by 1 base, with 9 bases between the two germline ends. The CDR3 has 14 amino acids. CDR3 protein: CASSLGLSNTEAFF. CDR3 nucleotide sequence: TGCGCCAGCAGCTTAGGACTCTCGAACACTGAAGCTTTCTTT.